The T cell receptor beta chain under discussion was sequenced for a study of cytomegalovirus exposure and HLA in healthy donors. Overall study results and limits: Versus the approximately 720-donor mean, an Asian-associated ancestry cluster reportedly showed fewer N-insertions in a later analysis.

Germline CDR1 reads MNHEY; CDR2 reads SMNVEV (reference sequence). The CDR3 has 13 residues. V was trimmed by 6 bases and J by 9 bases, leaving 17 bases between them. The PCR employed 60 Vbeta primers together with 13 Jbeta primers. Profiled with immunoSEQ multiplex PCR; TCRdb holds only in-frame clones, not every one. The listing records 150,000 or so clones. In regard to this clone: Its specificity is unknown.

This TCR came from a woman in her 50s in good health and CMV-seronegative. The rearrangement uses TRBV27 and TRBJ1-1; D unresolved. The sequenced sample was PBMCs. For the CDR3, the DNA is TGTGCCAGCAGCCCGGGATCTAACCCGAAAGCTTTCTTT. It codes for CASSPGSNPKAFF.